The source of this T cell receptor (beta chain) is a study of T cell responses to AZD1222 COVID-19 vaccine. General study points: Scientists sampled the repertoires only once the peak T cell response had passed.

Produced via immunoSEQ multiplex PCR; TCRdb's table is partial and in-frame only. The sample records tens of thousands of clones, about 84% being singletons. With regard to this clone: The target antigen is unknown.

The material sequenced was peripheral blood, taken on day 0 of AZD1222 vaccination. The TCR was taken from an adult in good health.

The CDR3 coding sequence is TGTGCCAGCAGCGGCAGGGGGGGCACTGAAGCTTTCTTT. Protein sequence: CASSGRGGTEAFF. This sequence joins TRBV5-6 and TRBJ1-1, with 7 bases aligning to TRBD1. The CDR3 runs to 13 residues. The V segment lost 4 bases and the J segment 4 bases; nucleotides outside the gene matches: 4. CDR1 is SGHDT and CDR2 is YYEEEE in the germline V gene.